This T cell receptor (beta chain) was observed in a study of PD-1 blockade in classical Hodgkin lymphoma. The CDR3 length is 16 residues. The V and J ends lost 5 bases and 3 bases, in that order; junction bases with no gene match: 10. The germline gives CDR1 LNHDA, CDR2 SQIVND (reference sequence). Sequenced by immunoSEQ multiplex PCR; TCRdb stores in-frame clones only, minus some. The sample carries 75,000 to 100,000 clones, 80% to 90% recorded once. Each patient experienced a relapse that followed autologous stem cell transplantation, and brentuximab vedotin exposure varied. The chain carries TRBV19 and TRBJ1-5; TRBD1 matches at 7 bases. Specimen: peripheral blood mononuclear cells (PBMCs), collected before the second cycle of nivolumab. This clonotype originated in a human donor with classical Hodgkin lymphoma. The CDR3 DNA reads as TGTGCCAGTAGTCCATGGACAGGCCGATTCAATCAGCCCCAGCATTTT. Residues: CASSPWTGRFNQPQHF.